The sequence of this T cell receptor beta chain was determined in a study of blood T cell repertoires in COVID-19. Source study methods: Estimates of nucleated cell counts were drawn from the amplification of reference gene primers. Measured with immunoSEQ multiplex PCR; TCRdb has only the in-frame clones, and not every one. That table is the source of V, J and clone size, and D and trimming were worked out from the DNA. The table records more than 90,000 clones, around 80% of them present only once. This clone was counted a few times. The sample taken for sequencing was peripheral blood. The clonotype comes from a man aged 45-65 years with acute or convalescent COVID-19.

The CDR3 DNA reads TGCAGCGTTGGGGGAGAGAACACTGAAGCTTTCTTT. Protein: CSVGGENTEAFF. The V gene is TRBV29-1, the J gene TRBJ1-1, with D hard to call. The CDR3 extends over 12 amino acids. Germline CDR1 reads SQVTM; CDR2 reads ANQGSEA. Between the trimmed V and J ends, which lost 4 bases and 1 base, there was a span of 7 bases.